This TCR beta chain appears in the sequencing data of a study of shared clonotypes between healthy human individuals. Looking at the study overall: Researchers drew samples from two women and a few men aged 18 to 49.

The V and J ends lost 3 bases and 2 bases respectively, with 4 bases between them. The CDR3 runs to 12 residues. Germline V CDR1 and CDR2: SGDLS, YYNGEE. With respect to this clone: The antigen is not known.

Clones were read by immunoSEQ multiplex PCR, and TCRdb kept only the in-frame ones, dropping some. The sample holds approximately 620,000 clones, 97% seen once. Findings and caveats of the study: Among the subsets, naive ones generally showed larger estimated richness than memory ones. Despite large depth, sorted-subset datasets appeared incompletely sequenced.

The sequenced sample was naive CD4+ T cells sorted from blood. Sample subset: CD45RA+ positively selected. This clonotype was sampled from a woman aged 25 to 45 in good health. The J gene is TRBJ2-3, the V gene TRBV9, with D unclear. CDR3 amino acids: CASSAFTDTQYF. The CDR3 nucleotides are TGTGCCAGCAGCGCATTCACAGATACGCAGTATTTT.